The 21 T cell receptor beta chains listed next were all sequenced from one sample in a study of early T cells in non-severe SARS-CoV-2 infection. TCRdb ran MiXCR on the 5' RACE reads and lists one entry per CDR3 protein. The data contain about 64,000 distinct CDR3 sequences, about 12% of them singletons. The sample taken for sequencing was whole blood. These receptor sequences come from an adult who was a healthcare worker with PCR-confirmed SARS-CoV-2 infection or an uninfected control (not recorded which).

The rearrangement links TRBV18 to TRBJ1-4, with D hard to call. Trimming took off 2 bases at V and 5 bases at J, with 3 bases between the two ends. The CDR3 loop spans 12 amino acids. Germline CDR1 is KGHSH and CDR2 is LQKENI. CDR3 bases: TGTGCCAGCTCACCAGAGAATGAAAAACTGTTTTTT. Amino acid sequence: CASSPENEKLFF.

The V gene is TRBV6-4, the J gene TRBJ1-3; no definite D call. V was pared by 7 bases and J by 2 bases, with 12 bases between. There are 14 residues in the CDR3. Germline CDR1 MRHNA, CDR2 SNTAGT. Here the CDR3 DNA reads TGTGCCAGCAATGAGACAAGGACTGGAAACACCATATATTTT. This codes for CASNETRTGNTIYF.

This clonotype has only a few counts. The chain links TRBV12-3 or TRBV12-4 to TRBJ1-2, with D possibly matching TRBD1 (6 bases). Trimming left V 3 bases short and J 2 bases short, with 13 bases between. This CDR3 comprises 15 residues. DNA for the CDR3: TGTGCCAGCAGTTTCCCCACGACAGGCAACTATGGCTACACCTTC. It translates to CASSFPTTGNYGYTF.

The J gene is TRBJ2-1, the V gene TRBV9; D possibly matches TRBD1 or TRBD2 (6 bases each). Germline V gene data show CDR1 as SGDLS and CDR2 as YYNGEE. The CDR3 totals 15 residues. The V gene lost 0 bases and the J gene lost 2 bases, with 9 bases spanning the gap. Written as DNA, the CDR3 is TGTGCCAGCAGCGTAGTCGGGGGCCCCTACAATGAGCAGTTCTTC. This gives the protein CASSVVGGPYNEQFF. The variable domain in full, completed from reference TRBV9 and TRBJ2-1, reads DSGVTQTPKHLITATGQRVTLRCSPRSGDLSVYWYQQSLDQGLQFLIQYYNGEERAKGNILERFSAQQFPDLHSELNLSSLELGDSALYFCASSVVGGPYNEQFFGPGTRLTVL.

At least ten counts were recorded for this clonotype. The chain joins TRBV15 to TRBJ1-1; no clear D. The length of the CDR3 is 15 residues. V was cut by 0 bases and J by 1 base, with 9 bases left in between. The germline V gene has CDR1 LNHNV and CDR2 YYDKDF (reference sequence). The DNA of the CDR3 is TGTGCCACCAGCAGAGATCACCACAAGAACACTGAAGCTTTCTTT. This gives the protein CATSRDHHKNTEAFF.

This clonotype came up a few times. The V and J genes are TRBV6-6 and TRBJ2-1, with TRBD2 matching over 8 bases. There are 12 residues in the CDR3. Trimming at V came to 7 bases and at J to 8 bases, leaving 4 bases not matched to a gene. The germline gives CDR1 MNHNY, CDR2 SVGAGI (reference sequence). In nucleotides, the CDR3 is TGTGCCAGCAAGGCGGGGGGCCATGAGCAGTTCTTC. Translated: CASKAGGHEQFF.

This clonotype has more than one count but fewer than ten. This sequence joins TRBV7-2 and TRBJ2-5; 8 bases align to TRBD2. The CDR3 runs to 15 residues. Germline V gene sequence: CDR1 SGHTA, CDR2 FQGNSA. The J segment lost 1 base and the V segment lost 6 bases, leaving 7 bases of the junction unmatched. CDR3 protein: CASSRAGTSQETQYF. The DNA of the CDR3 is TGTGCCAGCAGTCGCGCCGGGACTAGCCAAGAGACCCAGTACTTC.

This clonotype was recorded at least ten times. This chain uses TRBV7-3 with TRBJ2-7, with 10 bases aligning to TRBD2. This CDR3 region has 15 residues. Trimming removed 5 bases from V and 0 bases from J; junction bases left unmatched: 4. CDR1 is SGHTA, CDR2 FQGTGA, per germline. This CDR3 reads CASSLLAGSSYEQYF. The CDR3 coding sequence is TGTGCCAGCAGCCTACTAGCGGGGAGCTCCTACGAGCAGTACTTC.

This clonotype was observed a handful of times. The V and J genes are TRBV18 and TRBJ1-2; D gene ambiguous. The germline gives CDR1 KGHSH, CDR2 LQKENI. Trimming took off 3 bases at V and 8 bases at J, with 10 bases between the two ends. The CDR3 is 12 amino acids. CDR3 coding DNA: TGTGCCAGCTCACCCCCGACTGGAGGCTACACCTTC. Its protein is CASSPPTGGYTF.

This clonotype was observed a few times. The chain links TRBV10-3 to TRBJ2-5; D tentatively reads TRBD1 or TRBD2 (5 bases each). CDR3 length equals 14 residues. The germline V and J ends were trimmed by 7 bases and 5 bases, with 17 bases remaining between them. The V gene's germline CDR1 is ENHRY and CDR2 SYGVKD. The CDR3 sequence is CAIKTGLAGETQYF. As DNA, the CDR3 is TGTGCCATCAAAACGGGGCTAGCTGGCGAGACCCAGTACTTC.

In this sample, this clonotype turned up many times. The chain combines TRBV11-3 with TRBJ2-5; D call uncertain. CDR3 length: 14 residues. From germline, CDR1 is SGHNT and CDR2 YENEEA. The V and J ends lost 0 bases and 1 base respectively, with 6 bases between them. CDR3 residues: CASSLDPRQETQYF. CDR3 in DNA: TGTGCCAGCAGCTTAGACCCCCGCCAAGAGACCCAGTACTTC.

The V call is TRBV29-1, the J call TRBJ2-1, with 11 bases matching TRBD2. Per the germline V gene, CDR1 is SQVTM and CDR2 is ANQGSEA. V lost 6 bases and J lost 5; bases outside the gene matches: 3. The CDR3 consists of 13 residues. The DNA of the CDR3 is TGCAGCGTCGCGGGACTAGCGGACAATGAGCAGTTCTTC. Translation gives CSVAGLADNEQFF.

This clonotype came up a few times. The chain joins TRBV6-5 to TRBJ1-1; D not certain. The CDR3 runs 15 residues. The V end lost 2 bases, the J end lost 5 bases, and 15 bases lay between the germline ends. The germline V gene encodes CDR1 MNHEY and CDR2 SVGAGI. CDR3: CASSYTLSISTEAFF. CDR3 sequence (DNA): TGTGCCAGCAGTTACACACTCTCTATCAGTACTGAAGCTTTCTTT.

The J gene is TRBJ1-2, the V gene TRBV4-3; TRBD1 aligns across 7 bases. V shed 4 bases and J 3 bases; nucleotides not matched to a gene: 8. CDR3 length equals 15 residues. Germline V gene data show CDR1 as LGHNA and CDR2 as YSLEER. The DNA of the CDR3 is TGCGCCAGCAGCCCCGGGACAGTTTCCGACTATGGCTACACCTTC. This sequence encodes CASSPGTVSDYGYTF.

This clonotype was counted many times. The V and J genes are TRBV24-1 and TRBJ2-3; the match to TRBD2 covers 7 bases. With V trimmed by 4 bases and J by 6 bases, 6 bases remained unmatched. CDR1 and CDR2 from the germline V gene are KGHDR and SFDVKD. This CDR3 is built from 14 residues. The CDR3 reads CATSEGGWKDTQYF. The DNA of the CDR3 is TGTGCCACCAGTGAGGGGGGGTGGAAGGATACGCAGTATTTT.

The chain recombines TRBV3-1 with TRBJ2-2; D gene unclear. This CDR3 has 14 amino acids. CDR1 and CDR2 from the germline V gene are LGHDT and YNNKEL (reference sequence). V lost 3 bases and J lost 8, with 13 bases in between. The CDR3 region has the DNA TGTGCCAGCAGCCATAACCCCCTTGGTGGGGAGCTGTTTTTT. This codes for CASSHNPLGGELFF.

This clonotype has at least ten counts. The chain employs TRBV6-1 and TRBJ2-7, with D tentatively TRBD2 (6 bases). Germline lookup yields CDR1 MNHNS and CDR2 SASEGT. The length of the CDR3 is 11 residues. V was clipped by 3 bases and J by 10 bases, with 10 bases between them. CDR3 nucleotide sequence: TGTGCCAGCAGTGATCCGGGACTCCAGTACTTC. Its translation: CASSDPGLQYF.

V usage is TRBV7-8 and J usage is TRBJ1-2; D remains ambiguous. Germline CDR1 SGHVS, CDR2 FQNEAQ. V dropped 3 bases and J dropped 5 bases, with 10 bases sitting between them. This CDR3 spans 13 amino acids. CDR3: CASSFDHKYGYTF. The CDR3 region has the DNA TGTGCCAGCAGCTTTGATCATAAGTATGGCTACACCTTC.

This clonotype was recorded a few times. V usage is TRBV2 and J usage is TRBJ2-1; a possible D gene is TRBD2 (6 bases). With 6 bases removed from V and 9 bases from J, the gap between germline ends came to 12 bases. CDR3 length equals 12 residues. In germline, CDR1 is SNHLY, CDR2 FYNNEI. CDR3 amino acids: CASRGLRGEQFF. CDR3 nucleotide sequence: TGTGCCAGCAGGGGACTCCGGGGTGAGCAGTTCTTC.

This clonotype occurred many times. The chain uses TRBV9 and TRBJ2-7, with TRBD2 identical over 10 bases. Germline V gene sequence: CDR1 SGDLS, CDR2 YYNGEE. The ends lost 4 bases at V and 4 bases at J; junction bases unmatched: 8. The CDR3 totals 15 residues. In DNA, the CDR3 is TGTGCCAGCAGCCGTTCGGGACTAGCGAGGTACGAGCAGTACTTC. Translation gives CASSRSGLARYEQYF. The entire variable domain, with the rest obtained from reference TRBV9 and TRBJ2-7, is as follows: DSGVTQTPKHLITATGQRVTLRCSPRSGDLSVYWYQQSLDQGLQFLIQYYNGEERAKGNILERFSAQQFPDLHSELNLSSLELGDSALYFCASSRSGLARYEQYFGPGTRLTVT.

With regard to this clonotype: One end of the junction is discordant with germline, which a read error may explain. This chain links TRBV4-1 with TRBJ1-2, with 11 nucleotides matching TRBD1. The germline gives CDR1 MGHRA, CDR2 YSYEKL. The CDR3 is 14 residues long. The CDR3 coding sequence is TGCGCCAGCAGCCAGGGTCCCCGGGACAGGGGGTCGTCCTTC. Translating it yields CASSQGPRDRGSSF.